Given below is one T cell receptor beta chain in context. The CDR3 extends over 15 amino acids. In germline, CDR1 is LNHNV, CDR2 YYDKDF (reference sequence). The V and J ends lost 1 base and 1 base respectively, with 10 bases between them. TCRdb's table, derived via immunoSEQ multiplex PCR, lists solely in-frame clones and lacks some. The sample lists about 980,000 clones; 70% to 85% were seen once. The sample comes from a study of shared clonotypes between healthy human individuals. The clonotype was recovered from a man between 18 and 35 years old in good health. The V gene is TRBV15, the J gene TRBJ1-1, with D perhaps matching TRBD1 (5 bases). What was sequenced was memory CD4+ T cells sorted from blood. The sample's subset: CD45RA-negative fraction. This CDR3 reads CATSRGGRGNTEAFF. In nucleotides, the CDR3 is TGTGCCACCAGCAGAGGGGGAAGGGGGAACACTGAAGCTTTCTTT.